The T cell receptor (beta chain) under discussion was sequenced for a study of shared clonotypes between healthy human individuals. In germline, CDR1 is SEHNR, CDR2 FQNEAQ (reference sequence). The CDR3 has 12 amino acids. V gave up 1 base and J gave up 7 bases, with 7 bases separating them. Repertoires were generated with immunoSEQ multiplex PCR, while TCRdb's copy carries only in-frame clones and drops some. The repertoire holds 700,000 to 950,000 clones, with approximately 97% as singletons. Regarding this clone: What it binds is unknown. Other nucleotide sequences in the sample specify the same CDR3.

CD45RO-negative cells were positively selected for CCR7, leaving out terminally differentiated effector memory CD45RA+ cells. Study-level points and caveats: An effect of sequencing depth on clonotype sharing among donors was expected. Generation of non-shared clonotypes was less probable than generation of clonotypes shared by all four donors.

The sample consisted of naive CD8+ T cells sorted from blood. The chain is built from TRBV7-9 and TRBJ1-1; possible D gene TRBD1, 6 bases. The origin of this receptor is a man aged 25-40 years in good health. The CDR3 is CASSLGRGEAFF. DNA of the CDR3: TGTGCCAGCAGCTTAGGCAGGGGTGAAGCTTTCTTT.